This T cell receptor (beta chain) was found in a study of immune evolution from preneoplasia to lung adenocarcinoma. Study-wide results and caveats: From normal lung to invasive adenocarcinoma, top clone frequencies appeared to decrease.

Regarding this clone: The antigen remains undetermined.

TCRdb's copy holds only in-frame clones and misses some; the assay was immunoSEQ multiplex PCR. The top ten hold 14% of the sample, which has 5,000 to 7,000 clones, around 80% seen once. The CDR3 contains 14 residues. Trimming took 4 bases from V and 0 from J, leaving 10 bases between them. Per the germline V gene, CDR1 is MNHEY and CDR2 is SVGAGI. This sequence originates from a person between 65 and 79 years old with lung adenocarcinoma. Sequences were obtained from FFPE adjacent normal lung tissue. The chain links TRBV6-5 to TRBJ2-7, with a weak D call TRBD1 (5 bases). CDR3 loop: CASSSTADSYEQYF. As DNA, the CDR3 is TGTGCCAGCAGTTCGACAGCAGACTCCTACGAGCAGTACTTC.